Below are 11 T cell receptor beta chains sequenced from a single sample in a study of blood T cell repertoires in COVID-19 (dated by TCRdb to about 2020). Library method: the immunoSEQ multiplex PCR assay. Here the immuneACCESS table is served through TCRdb, limited to in-frame sequences with V and J called. Missing clones are a known gap in these copies; in checked studies unresolved V genes cover under half, and the rest lacks a known reason. This sample is represented by approximately 380,000 clones; 88% of them were singletons. Jointly, the top ten make up 0.9% to 1.5% of the sample. The source material was PBMCs or T cells enriched from blood (not recorded which). All receptors derive from a woman younger than 30 who had recovered from COVID-19.

The chain recombines TRBV2 with TRBJ2-7; D unresolved. CDR1 is SNHLY and CDR2 is FYNNEI in the germline V gene. This CDR3 contains 14 residues. The V end lost 1 base, the J end lost 6 bases, and 13 bases lay between the germline ends. The CDR3 region has the DNA TGTGCCAGCAGTGAAGTCGGTTCTTCCCTCGAGCAGTACTTC. Amino acids: CASSEVGSSLEQYF. The full variable domain, rest sourced from reference TRBV2 and TRBJ2-7, is EPEVTQTPSHQVTQMGQEVILRCVPISNHLYFYWYRQILGQKVEFLVSFYNNEISEKSEIFDDQFSVERPDGSNFTLKIRSTKLEDSAMYFCASSEVGSSLEQYFGPGTRLTVT.

This clone was detected a few times. CDR3 residues: CASQTGGANQPQHF. The CDR3, as DNA: TGTGCCAGCCAAACAGGGGGCGCAAACCAGCCCCAGCATTTT. The rearrangement uses TRBV6-5 and TRBJ1-5, with 9 bases identical to TRBD1. This CDR3 comprises 14 residues. Germline CDR1 reads MNHEY; CDR2 reads SVGAGI. The ends lost 8 bases at V and 7 bases at J; junction bases unmatched: 9.

The chain couples TRBV4-1 to TRBJ1-6; 7 nucleotides agree with TRBD1. J lost 6 bases, V lost 4 bases, and 9 bases had no gene match. Per the germline V gene, CDR1 is MGHRA and CDR2 is YSYEKL. The CDR3 length is 16 residues. Here the CDR3 DNA reads TGCGCCAGCAGCCCCCTGGACAGGTCGGGTAATTCACCCCTCCACTTT. Protein: CASSPLDRSGNSPLHF.

The chain has TRBV6-2 or TRBV6-3 and TRBJ1-6; TRBD1 agrees at 9 bases. Trimming took 5 bases from V and 11 from J; bases not matched to a gene: 13. CDR1 and CDR2 (germline): MNHEY, SVGEGT. This CDR3 region has 16 residues. The CDR3, as DNA: TGTGCCAGCAGTAGTACAGGGGGCAGGAATATGGCACCCCTCCACTTT. This gives the protein CASSSTGGRNMAPLHF.

V usage is TRBV5-4 and J usage is TRBJ2-2; no definite D call. The CDR3 is 14 amino acids. The germline gives CDR1 SGHNT, CDR2 YYREEE (reference sequence). The V end was cut by 1 base, the J end by 1 base, with 5 bases between. The CDR3 DNA sequence: TGTGCCAGCAGCTTGAGGAGGAACACCGGGGAGCTGTTTTTT. This codes for CASSLRRNTGELFF.

This chain's CDR3 is CASSLGLGTSNTEAFF. CDR3 coding DNA: TGCGCCAGCAGCTTGGGGCTGGGGACTTCGAACACTGAAGCTTTCTTT. The chain combines TRBV5-1 with TRBJ1-1, with D possibly TRBD1 on 5 matching bases. Germline CDR1 and CDR2: SGHRS and YFSETQ. The ends were cut back, 0 bases at V and 1 base at J, with 13 bases in the middle. CDR3 length: 16 residues. Complete variable domain (other parts from reference TRBV5-1 and TRBJ1-1): KAGVTQTPRYLIKTRGQQVTLSCSPISGHRSVSWYQQTPGQGLQFLFEYFSETQRNKGNFPGRFSGRQFSNSRSEMNVSTLELGDSALYLCASSLGLGTSNTEAFFGQGTRLTVV.

The chain links TRBV19 to TRBJ2-7; D is undetermined. V was cut by 3 bases and J by 1 base, with 13 bases left in between. Germline CDR1 and CDR2: LNHDA and SQIVND (reference sequence). This CDR3 is 15 amino acids long. Here the CDR3 reads CASSMSSASSYEQYF. The CDR3 DNA sequence: TGTGCCAGTAGTATGAGTAGTGCTAGTTCCTACGAGCAGTACTTC.

The chain is built from TRBV18 and TRBJ1-5, with 7 bases aligning to TRBD1. Germline-derived CDR1 and CDR2 are KGHSH and LQKENI. The CDR3 covers 16 residues. J lost 6 bases, V lost 3 bases, and 11 bases had no gene match. The CDR3 loop reads CASSPTGLGVSQPQHF. CDR3 DNA sequence: TGTGCCAGCTCACCGACAGGGCTCGGCGTTAGTCAGCCCCAGCATTTT.

V is TRBV28 and J is TRBJ2-3; a possible D gene is TRBD1 (6 bases). The CDR3 runs to 16 residues. CDR1 and CDR2 (germline): MDHEN, SYDVKM. The ends were cut back, 0 bases at V and 2 bases at J, with 12 bases in the middle. The CDR3 spells CASSLWAGAPTDTQYF. Here the CDR3 DNA reads TGTGCCAGCAGTTTATGGGCAGGGGCGCCCACAGATACGCAGTATTTT.

J is TRBJ2-7 and V is TRBV4-1; no reliable D call. Trimming cost V 3 bases and J 3 bases, with 15 bases left between them. There are 15 residues in the CDR3. Germline-derived CDR1 and CDR2 are MGHRA and YSYEKL. The CDR3: CASSHQADPFYEQYF. DNA of the CDR3: TGCGCCAGCAGCCACCAAGCCGATCCTTTCTACGAGCAGTACTTC.

The chain carries TRBV7-8 and TRBJ2-7; 8 bases map to TRBD2. With V trimmed by 5 bases and J by 2 bases, 5 bases remained unmatched. The CDR3 is 14 residues long. The germline V gene has CDR1 SGHVS and CDR2 FQNEAQ. CDR3 region: CASSPRGDPYEQYF. DNA for the CDR3: TGTGCCAGCAGCCCGCGGGGGGACCCCTACGAGCAGTACTTC. Complete variable domain (other parts from reference TRBV7-8 and TRBJ2-7): GAGVSQSPRYKVAKRGQDVALRCDPISGHVSLFWYQQALGQGPEFLTYFQNEAQLDKSGLPSDRFFAERPEGSVSTLKIQRTQQEDSAVYLCASSPRGDPYEQYFGPGTRLTVT.